These T cell receptor beta chains were read from a single sample in a study of cytomegalovirus exposure and HLA in healthy donors. Here immunoSEQ multiplex PCR was the method, and the copy in TCRdb shows in-frame clones only, minus some. Its table lists 120,000 to 150,000 clones. Sequences were obtained from PBMCs. These receptors were taken from a woman in her 50s in good health and CMV-seronegative. The CDR3 runs from the conserved cysteine through the conserved F or W. A D gene is named only where the DNA matches it firmly.

- TRBJ2-7 TRBV7-8 TGTGCCAGCAGCTTAGGAAAGCCACCCCTCTACGAGCAGTACTTC CASSLGKPPLYEQYF
- TRBJ1-2 TRBV4-3 TGCGCCAGCAGCCAATTCACCACCCAGGGGTTAGGACTCGGCTACACCTTC CASSQFTTQGLGLGYTF
TRBD1 TRBJ2-5 TRBV28 TGTGCCACCGAGGAAGGGACAGGGGGGCGGGAGACCCAGTACTTC CATEEGTGGRETQYF
- TRBJ2-2 TRBV19 TGTGCCAGTAGTTCGCCCCGGGACAAAAACACCGGGGAGCTGTTTTTT CASSSPRDKNTGELFF
- TRBJ1-2 TRBV28 TGTGCCAGCAGCCGCCCTCGTAGGGGTGCCTATGGCTACACCTTC CASSRPRRGAYGYTF
TRBD2 TRBJ2-1 TRBV19 TGTGCCAGTAGTATGACTAGCGGGAGAAATGAGCAGTTCTTC CASSMTSGRNEQFF
TRBD2 TRBJ2-3 TRBV7-8 TGTGCCAGCAGCTTGGTCGGCGGGAGGTCAGATACGCAGTATTTT CASSLVGGRSDTQYF
- TRBJ1-6 TRBV5-4 TGTGCCAGTGGGACATATAATTCACCCCTCCACTTT CASGTYNSPLHF
- TRBJ2-1 TRBV6-5 TGTGCTAGCAGTTACCGCTGGGCCAGGTACAATGAGCAGTTCTTC CASSYRWARYNEQFF
TRBD1 TRBJ1-5 TRBV30 TGTGCCTGGGAACAGGGGCGGAATCAGCCCCAGCATTTT CAWEQGRNQPQHF
- TRBJ1-1 TRBV29-1 TGCAGCGTTGTGGCACAAATAAACACTGAAGCTTTCTTT CSVVAQINTEAFF
- TRBJ1-2 TRBV9 TGTGCCAGCACCGGGGGGCCGGGCTACACCTTC CASTGGPGYTF
TRBD1 TRBJ1-2 TRBV5-1 TGCGCCAGCAGCTCGGGACAGAGTTGGGACTACACCTTC CASSSGQSWDYTF